These 6 T cell receptor beta chains were all obtained from the same sample, sequenced in a study of cytomegalovirus exposure and HLA in healthy donors. Use of 60 Vbeta and 13 Jbeta primers characterized the PCR. Libraries were prepared by immunoSEQ multiplex PCR; TCRdb keeps only in-frame clonotypes and omits some of them. This sample has about 130,000 clones; over 70% occur once, and the top ten carry approximately 1.7%. Specimen: PBMCs. Every receptor here comes from a woman aged 40 to 50 in good health and CMV-seronegative.

Regarding this clone: One end of the junction does not line up with germline, which may come from a read error. V is TRBV6-1 and J is TRBJ2-4; the match to TRBD1 covers 7 bases. Germline lookup yields CDR1 MNHNS and CDR2 SASEGT. The CDR3 loop spans 16 amino acids. The CDR3 sequence: CASSGEQGIAKNSQYF. DNA for the CDR3: TGTGCCAGCAGTGGGGAACAGGGGATAGCCAAAAACAGTCAGTACTTC.

This chain links TRBV7-9 with TRBJ2-4; D perhaps matches TRBD2 (7 bases). V shed 0 bases and J shed 1 base, with 10 bases lying between them. The CDR3 covers 16 residues. Germline assignment: CDR1 SEHNR and CDR2 FQNEAQ (reference sequence). The CDR3 DNA sequence: TGTGCCAGCAGCTTAGCGCGGGGGCCGGCCAAAAACATTCAGTACTTC. It yields the protein CASSLARGPAKNIQYF.

V usage is TRBV30 and J usage is TRBJ1-2, with 9 bases aligning to TRBD1. Germline V gives CDR1 GTSNPN, CDR2 SVGIG (reference sequence). The V gene end was trimmed by 0 bases and the J gene end by 6 bases; junction bases not matched to a gene: 8. CDR3 size: 15 residues. This CDR3 is CAWSVPGTGINGYTF. CDR3 nucleotides: TGTGCCTGGAGTGTCCCCGGGACAGGGATAAATGGCTACACCTTC.

V usage is TRBV18 and J usage is TRBJ1-3; unclear D gene. V was shortened by 2 bases and J by 3 bases, with 14 bases between the two germline ends. Looked up from germline, CDR1 is KGHSH and CDR2 is LQKENI. The CDR3 contains 16 residues. The CDR3 reads CASSPSSAVVGNTIYF. The CDR3, as DNA: TGTGCCAGCTCACCATCCAGTGCGGTGGTTGGAAACACCATATATTTT.

This clone has just one count. The conserved phenylalanine or tryptophan normally closing the CDR3 is absent here, so this likely arose from a read error. Because the CDR3's place on the DNA is in doubt, the DNA is left out and the CDR3 is given as listed by TCRdb. The gene calls are TRBV5-1 and TRBJ1-1; no DNA check was done on the table's D call, TRBD1. Inclusive of both ends, the CDR3 amounts to 13 amino acids. Looked up from germline, CDR1 is SGHRS and CDR2 is YFSETQ. CDR3 region: CASSSYGTDYPTL.

This chain joins TRBV9 and TRBJ2-5; 10 positions match TRBD2. This CDR3 has 16 amino acids. The germline CDR1 and CDR2 sequences are SGDLS and YYNGEE. Losses at the gene ends were 0 bases for V and 4 bases for J; bases not matched to a gene: 6. CDR3 protein: CASSVASGGASETQYF. The CDR3 DNA is TGTGCCAGCAGCGTAGCCAGCGGGGGGGCCTCAGAGACCCAGTACTTC.